This T cell receptor (beta chain) was observed in a study of control samples from healthy donors and cancer patients. Germline-derived CDR1 and CDR2 are SGHTA and FQGNSA. The CDR3 runs to 15 residues. With 1 base removed from V and 3 bases from J, the gap between germline ends came to 13 bases. Sequencing was performed with immunoSEQ multiplex PCR; in TCRdb, only in-frame clones are kept and a portion is missing. The sample consists of 150,000 to 200,000 clones, roughly 90% of them appearing once. The chain uses TRBV7-2 and TRBJ2-7; D gene ambiguous. This clonotype originated in a man aged 30 to 45 in good health. Sequenced sample: blood. The CDR3 spells CASSLVGWGNYEQYF. The CDR3 region has the DNA TGTGCCAGCAGCTTAGTAGGATGGGGAAACTACGAGCAGTACTTC.